Here is one T cell receptor beta chain with its context. Its antigen remains undetermined. No base quality information exists; no much larger clone differs at one position. CD8 naive samples consisted of CD45RO-negative cells that were positively selected for CCR7, yielding a CD45RA+CCR7+ population without TemRA cells. Donors were healthy HIV-negative adults with no recently reported acute infections or vaccinations. Every donor was a Caucasian adult residing in Nashville, Tennessee, USA. Blood was obtained by leukapheresis, after which PBMCs were separated by Ficoll-Histopaque density gradient centrifugation and cryopreserved in liquid nitrogen vapor phase. Analytical flow cytometry was used to check the purity and quantity of each magnetically sorted T cell population. Genomic DNA was isolated from every sorted fraction and measured by UV absorbance on a Nanodrop 2000c. The sample comes from a study of shared clonotypes between healthy human individuals (dated by TCRdb to 2019 to 2021). General notes on the study: The cohort included three men and a couple of women between 18 and 49 years of age. Per donor, three plates each were used for CD4 naive and CD4 memory, two for CD8 naive, and one for CD8 memory. To increase sequencing depth and limit assay-specific biases, different laboratories used diverse techniques to prepare libraries and sequence TCR repertoires. Leukapheresis yielded between about 0.9 and 8.9 billion PBMCs per donor. To estimate repertoire size and how much clonotype sharing occurs between individuals, the study deeply sequenced the blood TCR repertoires of about 5 healthy adults. Paper-wide results and their limitations: Sampling was restricted to blood, and TCR repertoires in tissues likely differ from the TCR repertoires found in blood. Estimated clonotype richness was generally larger for naive than for memory subsets. Compared with non-shared clonotypes, clonotypes shared by all four sorted-subset donors had higher generation probabilities. Because the study included a small number of donors, the genetic and exposure-history diversity represented was limited. Based on pairwise subsampling, the degree of clonotype sharing among donors was expected to be affected by sequencing depth. Rarefaction of sorted-subset datasets indicated incomplete sequencing despite the large sequencing depth. Approximately 5% of naive CD4, 3.5% of naive CD8, 2% to 2.5% of memory CD4, and 0.4% of memory CD8 clonotypes were shared across four donors.

Using the deep immunoSEQ assay, multiplex PCR amplified TCR CDR3 regions from genomic DNA. Genomic DNA extracted from each cell subset was distributed evenly over all wells of several immunoSEQ 96-well plates, and each plate served as one replicate. For sorted subsets, each replicate PCR was loaded with 150 to 250 ng genomic DNA, equivalent to 30,000 or so T cell genomes. Purified libraries were quantified with a Qubit 3.0 fluorometer, sized on a Bioanalyzer 2100, and re-quantified with the KAPA Library Quantification kit. Each immunoSEQ 96-well plate was sequenced on its own single-read 150-cycle Illumina NextSeq 550 flow cell. As for the original processing: Because the immunoSEQ output included only junctional sequences and no quality scores, the filtering could not be the same as the filtering used for full-length reads. To assign V/J genes and CDR3, sequences were annotated using PyIR, a Python wrapper for IgBLAST v1.9, with IMGT germline references. Reads were removed for weak V/J assignments (E-value above 1e-6), missing CDR3, stop codons, out-of-frame junctions, or ambiguous translated residues. A V3J clonotype was defined by an identical inferred V gene, J gene, and CDR3 amino acid sequence. Percentage overlap between repertoires was computed as shared unique clonotypes divided by the size of the smaller repertoire. Richness of each repertoire was evaluated using RTK rarefaction, the Chao1 estimator, and Recon v2.1 estimates of unobserved clonotypes. OLGA was used to compute generation probabilities for all TCRbeta clonotypes that the gDNA method yielded from a handful of donors. The immuneACCESS repertoire file appears here via TCRdb, limited to in-frame rearrangements. These files lack a portion of the clones; in checked studies, under half of the deficit traces to unresolved V genes, and the cause of the others is not known. V and J calls and clone size are copied from that table; D and trimming were computed from the DNA. This sample gives millions of clones in total; about 95% of them show up just once. The top ten hold 0.9% to 1.3% of the sample.

Between the V and J ends, shortened by 10 bases and 1 base respectively, the junction contains 5 bases. The germline V gene provides CDR1 MGHRA and CDR2 YSYEKL. The cysteine opens and the phenylalanine closes a CDR3 of 11 amino acids. Just CDR3 DNA is preserved here, 33 bases in frame from base 1. The specimen sequenced was naive CD8+ T cells sorted from blood. The cell subset or site label, as the study defines it: CD45RA+CCR7+. This receptor was obtained from a man between 18 and 29 years old in good health. The chain is made from TRBV4-1 and TRBJ1-5; the D gene lacks a confident call. The CDR3 region reads CATGSNQPQHF. The nucleotide sequence reads as follows: TGCGCCACCGGGAGCAATCAGCCCCAGCATTTT.